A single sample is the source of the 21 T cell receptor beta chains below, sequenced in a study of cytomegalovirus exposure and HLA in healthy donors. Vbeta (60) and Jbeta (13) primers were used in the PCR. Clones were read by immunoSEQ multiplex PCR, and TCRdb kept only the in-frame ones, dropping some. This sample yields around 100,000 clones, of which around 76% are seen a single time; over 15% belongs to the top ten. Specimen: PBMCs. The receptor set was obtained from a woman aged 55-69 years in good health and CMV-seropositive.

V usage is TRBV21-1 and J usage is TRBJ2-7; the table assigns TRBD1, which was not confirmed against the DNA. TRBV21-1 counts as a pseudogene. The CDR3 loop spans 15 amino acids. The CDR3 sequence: CASLFEPGDSDEQYF. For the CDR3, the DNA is TGTGCCAGCCTCTTCGAGCCAGGGGATTCGGACGAGCAGTACTTC.

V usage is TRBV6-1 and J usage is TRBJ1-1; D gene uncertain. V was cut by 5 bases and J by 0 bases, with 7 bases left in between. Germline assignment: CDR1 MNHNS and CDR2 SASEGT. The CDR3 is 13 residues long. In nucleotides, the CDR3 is TGTGCCAGCAGTTTTAAGCTGAACACTGAAGCTTTCTTT. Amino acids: CASSFKLNTEAFF.

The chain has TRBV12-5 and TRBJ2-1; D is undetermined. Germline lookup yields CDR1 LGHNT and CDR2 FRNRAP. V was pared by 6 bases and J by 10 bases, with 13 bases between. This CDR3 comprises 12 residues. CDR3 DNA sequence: TGTGCTAGTGGGATTAGTCCCCGGGAGCAGTTCTTC. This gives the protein CASGISPREQFF.

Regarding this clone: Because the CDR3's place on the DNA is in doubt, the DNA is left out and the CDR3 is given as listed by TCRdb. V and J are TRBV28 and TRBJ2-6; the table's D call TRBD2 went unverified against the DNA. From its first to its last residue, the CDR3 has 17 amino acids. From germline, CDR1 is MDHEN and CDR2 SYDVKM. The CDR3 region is CASSTSGFYSGANVLTF.

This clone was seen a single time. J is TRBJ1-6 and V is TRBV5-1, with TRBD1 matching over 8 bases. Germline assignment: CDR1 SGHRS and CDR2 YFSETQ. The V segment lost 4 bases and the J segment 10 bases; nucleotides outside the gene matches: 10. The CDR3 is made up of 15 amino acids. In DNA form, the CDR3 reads TGCGCCAGCAGCCCCCTAGGACAGGGCCCCTCACCCCTCCACTTT. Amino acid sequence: CASSPLGQGPSPLHF.

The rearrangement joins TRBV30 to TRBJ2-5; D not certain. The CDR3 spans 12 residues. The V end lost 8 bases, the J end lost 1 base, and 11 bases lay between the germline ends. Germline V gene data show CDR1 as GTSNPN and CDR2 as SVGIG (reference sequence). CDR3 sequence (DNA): TGTGCCGTCAGCGAAGGCCAAGAGACCCAGTACTTC. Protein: CAVSEGQETQYF. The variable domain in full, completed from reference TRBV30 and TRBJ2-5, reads SQTIHQWPATLVQPVGSPLSLECTVEGTSNPNLYWYRQAAGRGLQLLFYSVGIGQISSEVPQNLSASRPQDRQFILSSKKLLLSDSGFYLCAVSEGQETQYFGPGTRLLVL.

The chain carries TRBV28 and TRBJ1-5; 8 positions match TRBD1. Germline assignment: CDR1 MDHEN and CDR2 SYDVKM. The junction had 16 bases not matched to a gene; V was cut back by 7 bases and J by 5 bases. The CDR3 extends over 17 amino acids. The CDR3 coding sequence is TGTGCCAGCACTCCGACCGCCAGGGGACAGGTCCATCAGCCCCAGCATTTT. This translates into CASTPTARGQVHQPQHF.

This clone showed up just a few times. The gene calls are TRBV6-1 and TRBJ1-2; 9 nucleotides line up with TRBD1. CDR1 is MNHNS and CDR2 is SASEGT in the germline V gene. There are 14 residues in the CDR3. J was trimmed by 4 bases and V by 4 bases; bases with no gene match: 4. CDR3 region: CASSVGTGSYGYTF. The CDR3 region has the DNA TGTGCCAGCAGTGTGGGGACAGGGAGCTATGGCTACACCTTC.

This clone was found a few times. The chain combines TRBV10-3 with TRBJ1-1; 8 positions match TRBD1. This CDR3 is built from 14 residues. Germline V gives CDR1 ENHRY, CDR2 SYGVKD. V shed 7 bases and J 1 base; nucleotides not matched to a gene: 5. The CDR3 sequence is CAINEGQGNTEAFF. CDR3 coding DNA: TGTGCCATCAACGAAGGACAGGGGAACACTGAAGCTTTCTTT.

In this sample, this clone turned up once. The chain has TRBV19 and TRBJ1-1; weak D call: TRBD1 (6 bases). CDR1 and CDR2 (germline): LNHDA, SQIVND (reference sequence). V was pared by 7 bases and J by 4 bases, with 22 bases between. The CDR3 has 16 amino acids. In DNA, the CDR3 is TGTGCCAGTATCCCAGGGGCCACCCGGTCGGGCACTGAAGCTTTCTTT. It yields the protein CASIPGATRSGTEAFF.

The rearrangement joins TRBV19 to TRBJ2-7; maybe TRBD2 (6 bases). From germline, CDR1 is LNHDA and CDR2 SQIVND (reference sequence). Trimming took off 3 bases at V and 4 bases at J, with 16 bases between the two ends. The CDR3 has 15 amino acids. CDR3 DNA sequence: TGTGCCAGTAGTATCCCGGAGGGGCGATGGTACGAGCAGTACTTC. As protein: CASSIPEGRWYEQYF.

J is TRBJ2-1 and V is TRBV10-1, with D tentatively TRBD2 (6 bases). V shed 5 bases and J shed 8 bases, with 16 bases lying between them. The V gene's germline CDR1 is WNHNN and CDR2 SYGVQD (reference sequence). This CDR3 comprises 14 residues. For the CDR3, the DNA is TGCGCCAGCAGTCCAGCGGGCCAAACGGATGAGCAGTTCTTC. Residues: CASSPAGQTDEQFF.

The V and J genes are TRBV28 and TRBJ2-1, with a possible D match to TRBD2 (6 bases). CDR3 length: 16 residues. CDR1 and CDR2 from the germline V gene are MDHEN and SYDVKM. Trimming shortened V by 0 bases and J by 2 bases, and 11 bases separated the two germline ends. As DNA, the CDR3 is TGTGCCAGCAGTTTATGGGGGACTCTAGCCTACAATGAGCAGTTCTTC. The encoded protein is CASSLWGTLAYNEQFF.

The CDR3 nucleotides are TGTGCCAGCTCCATCTCAAGCGGGAGGGACACCGGGGAGCTGTTTTTT. This codes for CASSISSGRDTGELFF. The chain has TRBV18 and TRBJ2-2; 10 bases are a match to TRBD2. J lost 3 bases, V lost 6 bases, and 7 bases had no gene match. The CDR3 runs 16 residues. The germline V gene has CDR1 KGHSH and CDR2 LQKENI.

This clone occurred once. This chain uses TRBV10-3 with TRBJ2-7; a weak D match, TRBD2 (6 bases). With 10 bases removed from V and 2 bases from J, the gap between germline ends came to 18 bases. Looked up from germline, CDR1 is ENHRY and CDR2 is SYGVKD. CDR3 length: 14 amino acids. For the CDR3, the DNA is TGTGCCACCAAGGAGGGTTTAGGGGCCTACGAGCAGTACTTC. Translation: CATKEGLGAYEQYF.

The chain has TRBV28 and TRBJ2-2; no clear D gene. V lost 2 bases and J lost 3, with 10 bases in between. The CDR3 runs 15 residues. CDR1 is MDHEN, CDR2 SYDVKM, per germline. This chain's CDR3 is CASSLLTKDTGELFF. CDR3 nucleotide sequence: TGTGCCAGCAGTTTACTCACTAAAGACACCGGGGAGCTGTTTTTT.

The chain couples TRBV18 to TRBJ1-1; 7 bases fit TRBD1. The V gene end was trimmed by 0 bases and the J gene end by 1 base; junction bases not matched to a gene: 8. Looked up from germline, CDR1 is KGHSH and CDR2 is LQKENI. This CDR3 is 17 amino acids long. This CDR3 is CASSPPNRGGSNTEAFF. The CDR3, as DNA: TGTGCCAGCTCACCACCGAACAGGGGCGGATCGAACACTGAAGCTTTCTTT.

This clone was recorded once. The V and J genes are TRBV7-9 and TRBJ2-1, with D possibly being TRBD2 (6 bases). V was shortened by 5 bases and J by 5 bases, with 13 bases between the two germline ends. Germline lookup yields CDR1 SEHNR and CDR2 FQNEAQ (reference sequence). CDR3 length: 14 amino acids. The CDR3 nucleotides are TGTGCCAGCAGCCCGGGACTGGGGAACAATGAGCAGTTCTTC. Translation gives CASSPGLGNNEQFF.

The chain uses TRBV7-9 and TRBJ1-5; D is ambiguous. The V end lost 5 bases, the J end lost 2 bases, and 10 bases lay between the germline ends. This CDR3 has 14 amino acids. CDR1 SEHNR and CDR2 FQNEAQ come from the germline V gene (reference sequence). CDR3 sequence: CASSHDAGNQPQHF. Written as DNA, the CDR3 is TGTGCCAGCAGCCACGACGCGGGCAATCAGCCCCAGCATTTT.

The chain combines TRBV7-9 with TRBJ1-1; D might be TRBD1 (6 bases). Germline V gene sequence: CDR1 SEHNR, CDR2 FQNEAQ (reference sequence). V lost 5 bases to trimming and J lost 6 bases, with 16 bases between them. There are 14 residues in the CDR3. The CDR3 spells CASSKSRDKAEAFF. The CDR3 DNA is TGTGCCAGCAGCAAGTCCCGGGACAAAGCTGAAGCTTTCTTT.

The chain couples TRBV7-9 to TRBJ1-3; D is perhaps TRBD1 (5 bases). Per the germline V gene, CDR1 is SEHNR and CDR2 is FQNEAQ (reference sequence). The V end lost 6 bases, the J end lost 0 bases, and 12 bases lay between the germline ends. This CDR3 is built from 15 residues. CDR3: CASRSPGYSGNTIYF. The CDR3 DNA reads TGTGCCAGCAGGTCTCCAGGGTACTCTGGAAACACCATATATTTT.